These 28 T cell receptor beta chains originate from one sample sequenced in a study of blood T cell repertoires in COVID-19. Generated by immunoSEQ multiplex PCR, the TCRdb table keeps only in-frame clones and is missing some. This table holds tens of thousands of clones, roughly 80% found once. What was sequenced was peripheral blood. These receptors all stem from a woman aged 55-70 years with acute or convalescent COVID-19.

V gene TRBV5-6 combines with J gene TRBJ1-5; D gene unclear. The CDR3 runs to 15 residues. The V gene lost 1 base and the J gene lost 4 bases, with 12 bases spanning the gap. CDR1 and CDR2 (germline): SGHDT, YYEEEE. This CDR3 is CASSLYDTTNQPQHF. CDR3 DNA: TGTGCCAGCAGCTTGTACGACACAACGAATCAGCCCCAGCATTTT.

This CDR3 is CASSSNRGDEAFF. In nucleotides, the CDR3 is TGTGCCAGCAGCTCGAACAGGGGCGATGAAGCTTTCTTT. The chain has TRBV7-3 and TRBJ1-1; 7 positions match TRBD1. Germline trimming cut 4 bases from V and 7 bases from J; bases unmatched to any gene: 6. The length of the CDR3 is 13 residues. Germline V lookup: CDR1 SGHTA, CDR2 FQGTGA.

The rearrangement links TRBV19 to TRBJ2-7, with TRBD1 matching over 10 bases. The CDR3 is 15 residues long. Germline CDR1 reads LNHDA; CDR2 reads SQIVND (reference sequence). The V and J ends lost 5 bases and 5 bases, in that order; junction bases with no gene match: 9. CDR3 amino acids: CASSPYHGTGDEQYF. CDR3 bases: TGTGCCAGTAGTCCCTACCACGGGACAGGGGACGAGCAGTACTTC.

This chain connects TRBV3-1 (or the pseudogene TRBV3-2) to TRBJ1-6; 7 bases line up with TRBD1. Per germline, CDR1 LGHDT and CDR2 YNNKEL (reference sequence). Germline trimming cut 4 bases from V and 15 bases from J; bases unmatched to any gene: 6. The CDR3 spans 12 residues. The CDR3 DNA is TGTGCCAGCAGCCGCCGACAGGGAAACCTCCACTTT. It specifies CASSRRQGNLHF.

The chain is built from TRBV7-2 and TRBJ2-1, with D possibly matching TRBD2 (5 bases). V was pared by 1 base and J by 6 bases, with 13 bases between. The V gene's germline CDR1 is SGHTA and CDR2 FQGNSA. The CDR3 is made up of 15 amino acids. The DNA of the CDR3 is TGTGCCAGCAGCTTAGTTCCGTACGGGGTCAATGAGCAGTTCTTC. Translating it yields CASSLVPYGVNEQFF.

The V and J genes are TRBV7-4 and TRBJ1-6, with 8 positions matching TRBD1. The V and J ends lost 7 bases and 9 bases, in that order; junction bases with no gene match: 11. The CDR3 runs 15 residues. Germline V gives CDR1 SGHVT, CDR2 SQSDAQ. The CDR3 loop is CASTCRDRIISPLHF. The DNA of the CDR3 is TGTGCCAGCACCTGCCGGGACAGGATAATTTCACCCCTCCACTTT.

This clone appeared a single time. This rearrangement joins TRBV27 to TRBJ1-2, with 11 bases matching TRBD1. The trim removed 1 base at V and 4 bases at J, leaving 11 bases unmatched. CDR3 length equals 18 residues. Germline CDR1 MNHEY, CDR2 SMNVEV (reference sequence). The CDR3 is CASSLLGTGGGLGYGYTF. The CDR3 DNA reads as TGTGCCAGCAGTTTATTAGGGACAGGGGGAGGTCTCGGCTATGGCTACACCTTC.

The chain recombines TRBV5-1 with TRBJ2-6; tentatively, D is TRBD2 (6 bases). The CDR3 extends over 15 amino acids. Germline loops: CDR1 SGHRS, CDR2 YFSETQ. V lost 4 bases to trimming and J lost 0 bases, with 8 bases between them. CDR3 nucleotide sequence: TGCGCCAGCAGCCACGGGGGCTCTGGGGCCAACGTCCTGACTTTC. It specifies CASSHGGSGANVLTF.

CDR3 nucleotides: TGCACCAGCAGCCAGACTAGCGGCCCATACAATGAGCAGTTCTTC. This encodes CTSSQTSGPYNEQFF. The chain couples TRBV1 to TRBJ2-1; the D segment call TRBD2 is taken from the table without a DNA check. TRBV1 is labeled a pseudogene. The CDR3 covers 15 residues.

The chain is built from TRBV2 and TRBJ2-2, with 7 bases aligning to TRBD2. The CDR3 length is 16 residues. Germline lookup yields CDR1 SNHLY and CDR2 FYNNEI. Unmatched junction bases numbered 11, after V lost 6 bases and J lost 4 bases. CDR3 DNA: TGTGCCAGCAGCCCCGGCGGGGCTAGCGGCACCGGGGAGCTGTTTTTT. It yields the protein CASSPGGASGTGELFF.

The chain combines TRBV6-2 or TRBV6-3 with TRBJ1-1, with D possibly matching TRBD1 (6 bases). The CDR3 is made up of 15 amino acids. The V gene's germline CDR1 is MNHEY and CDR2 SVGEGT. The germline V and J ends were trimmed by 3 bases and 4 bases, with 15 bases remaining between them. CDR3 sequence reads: CASSYTGGGGTEAFF. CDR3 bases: TGTGCCAGCAGTTATACGGGGGGCGGGGGCACTGAAGCTTTCTTT.

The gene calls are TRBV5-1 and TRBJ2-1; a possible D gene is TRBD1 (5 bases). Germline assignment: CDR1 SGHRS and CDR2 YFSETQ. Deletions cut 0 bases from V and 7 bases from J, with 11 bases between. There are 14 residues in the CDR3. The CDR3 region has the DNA TGCGCCAGCAGCTTGGTTGCAGGGAAGAATGAGCAGTTCTTC. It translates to CASSLVAGKNEQFF.

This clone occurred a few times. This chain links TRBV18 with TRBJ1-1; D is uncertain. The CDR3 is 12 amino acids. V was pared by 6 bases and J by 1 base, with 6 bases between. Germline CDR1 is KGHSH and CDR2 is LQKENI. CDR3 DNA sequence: TGTGCCAGCTCCGAGCAGAACACTGAAGCTTTCTTT. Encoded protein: CASSEQNTEAFF.

The CDR3 sequence: CASRPTGGNEQFF. The CDR3 DNA is TGTGCCAGCAGACCGACAGGGGGCAATGAGCAGTTCTTC. This chain joins TRBV25-1 and TRBJ2-1; 9 bases map to TRBD1. Germline CDR1 and CDR2: MGHDK and SYGVNS. Unmatched junction bases numbered 3, after V lost 6 bases and J lost 6 bases. There are 13 residues in the CDR3.

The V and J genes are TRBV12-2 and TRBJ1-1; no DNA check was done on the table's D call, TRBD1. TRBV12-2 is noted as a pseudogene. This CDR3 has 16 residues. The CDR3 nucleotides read TGTGCAAGTCGCTTTTCCTCTTCGAGGGGGAAAAAGCAAGCTTTCTTT. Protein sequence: CASRFSSSRGKKQAFF.

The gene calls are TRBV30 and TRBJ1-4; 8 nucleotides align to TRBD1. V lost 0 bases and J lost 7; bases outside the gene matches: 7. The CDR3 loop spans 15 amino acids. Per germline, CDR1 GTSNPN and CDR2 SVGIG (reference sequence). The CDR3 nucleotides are TGTGCCTGGAGTGTACTAGACAGGGGAACTGAAAAACTGTTTTTT. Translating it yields CAWSVLDRGTEKLFF.

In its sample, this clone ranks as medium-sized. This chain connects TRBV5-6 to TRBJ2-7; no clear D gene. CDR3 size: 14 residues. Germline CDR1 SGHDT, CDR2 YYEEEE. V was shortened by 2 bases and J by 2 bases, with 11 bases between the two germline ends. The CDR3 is CASSLRTRAYEQYF. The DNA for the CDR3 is TGTGCCAGCAGCTTACGCACCCGAGCCTACGAGCAGTACTTC.

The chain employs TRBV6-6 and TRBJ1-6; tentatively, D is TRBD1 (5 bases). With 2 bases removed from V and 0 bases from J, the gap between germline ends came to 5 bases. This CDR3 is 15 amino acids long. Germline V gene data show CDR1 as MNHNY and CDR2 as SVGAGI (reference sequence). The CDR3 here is CASSYDSSYNSPLHF. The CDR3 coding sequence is TGTGCCAGCAGTTACGACAGCTCCTATAATTCACCCCTCCACTTT.

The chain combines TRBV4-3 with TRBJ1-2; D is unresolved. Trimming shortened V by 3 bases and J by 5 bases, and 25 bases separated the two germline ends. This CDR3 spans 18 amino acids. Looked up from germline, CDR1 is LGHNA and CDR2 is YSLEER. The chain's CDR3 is CASSHPSDYTKSEYGYTF. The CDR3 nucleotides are TGCGCCAGCAGCCACCCATCTGATTATACAAAGTCAGAATATGGCTACACCTTC.

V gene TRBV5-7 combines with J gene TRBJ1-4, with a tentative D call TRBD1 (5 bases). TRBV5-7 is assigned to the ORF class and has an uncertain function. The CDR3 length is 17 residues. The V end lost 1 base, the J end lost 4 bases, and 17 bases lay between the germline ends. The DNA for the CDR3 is TGTGCCAGCAGCTTGTGGGGCCAAGGGAAGATTAATGAAAAACTGTTTTTT. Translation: CASSLWGQGKINEKLFF.

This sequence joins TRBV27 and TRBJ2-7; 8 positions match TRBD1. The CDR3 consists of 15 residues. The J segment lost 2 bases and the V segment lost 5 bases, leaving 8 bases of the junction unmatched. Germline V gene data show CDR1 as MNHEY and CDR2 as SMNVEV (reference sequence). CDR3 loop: CASSDRTGLTYEQYF. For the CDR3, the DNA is TGTGCCAGCAGTGATAGGACAGGGCTAACCTACGAGCAGTACTTC.

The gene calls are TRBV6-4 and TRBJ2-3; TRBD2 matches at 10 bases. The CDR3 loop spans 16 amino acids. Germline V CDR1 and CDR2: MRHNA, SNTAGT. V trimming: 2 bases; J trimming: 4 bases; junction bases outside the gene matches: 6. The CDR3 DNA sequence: TGTGCCAGCAGTGACGAGGGTAGCGGGGGGCCAGATACGCAGTATTTT. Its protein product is CASSDEGSGGPDTQYF.

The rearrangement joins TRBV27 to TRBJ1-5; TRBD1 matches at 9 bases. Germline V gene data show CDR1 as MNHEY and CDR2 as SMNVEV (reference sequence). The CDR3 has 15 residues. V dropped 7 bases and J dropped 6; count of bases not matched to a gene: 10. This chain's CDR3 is CASNPLGTGFQPQHF. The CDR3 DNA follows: TGTGCCAGCAACCCTCTCGGGACAGGGTTTCAGCCCCAGCATTTT.

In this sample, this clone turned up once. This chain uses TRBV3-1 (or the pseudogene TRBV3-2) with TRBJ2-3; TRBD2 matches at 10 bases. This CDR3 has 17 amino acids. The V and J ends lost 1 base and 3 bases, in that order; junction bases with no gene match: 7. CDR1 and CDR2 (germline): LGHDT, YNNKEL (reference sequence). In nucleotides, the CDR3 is TGTGCCAGCAGCCAAGCACCTAGCGGGGGCGGGACAGATACGCAGTATTTT. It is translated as CASSQAPSGGGTDTQYF.

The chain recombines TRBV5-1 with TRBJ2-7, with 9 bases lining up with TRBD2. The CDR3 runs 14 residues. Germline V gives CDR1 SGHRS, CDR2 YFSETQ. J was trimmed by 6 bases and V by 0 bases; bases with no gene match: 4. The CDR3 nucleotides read TGCGCCAGCAGCTTGGATGGCGGGGGGGCCGAGCAGTACTTC. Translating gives CASSLDGGGAEQYF.

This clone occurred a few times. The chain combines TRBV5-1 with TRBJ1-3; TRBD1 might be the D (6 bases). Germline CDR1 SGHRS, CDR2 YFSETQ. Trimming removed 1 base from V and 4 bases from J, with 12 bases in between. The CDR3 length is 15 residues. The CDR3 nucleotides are TGCGCCAGCAGCTTGTCCCGGACAGTCGGAAACACCATATATTTT. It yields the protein CASSLSRTVGNTIYF.

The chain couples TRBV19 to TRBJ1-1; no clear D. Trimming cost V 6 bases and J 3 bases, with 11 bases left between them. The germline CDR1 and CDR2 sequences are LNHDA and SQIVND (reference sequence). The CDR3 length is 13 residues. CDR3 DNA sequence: TGTGCCAGTAGCGCCGTTGCGCACACTGAAGCTTTCTTT. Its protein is CASSAVAHTEAFF.

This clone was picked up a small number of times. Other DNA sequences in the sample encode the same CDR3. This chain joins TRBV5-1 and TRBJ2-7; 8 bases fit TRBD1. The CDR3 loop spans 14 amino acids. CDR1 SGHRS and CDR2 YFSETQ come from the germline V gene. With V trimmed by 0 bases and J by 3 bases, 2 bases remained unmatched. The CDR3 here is CASSLDGQGYEQYF. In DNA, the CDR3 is TGCGCCAGCAGCTTGGACGGACAGGGCTACGAGCAGTACTTC. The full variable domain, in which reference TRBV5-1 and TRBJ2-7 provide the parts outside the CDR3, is KAGVTQTPRYLIKTRGQQVTLSCSPISGHRSVSWYQQTPGQGLQFLFEYFSETQRNKGNFPGRFSGRQFSNSRSEMNVSTLELGDSALYLCASSLDGQGYEQYFGPGTRLTVT.